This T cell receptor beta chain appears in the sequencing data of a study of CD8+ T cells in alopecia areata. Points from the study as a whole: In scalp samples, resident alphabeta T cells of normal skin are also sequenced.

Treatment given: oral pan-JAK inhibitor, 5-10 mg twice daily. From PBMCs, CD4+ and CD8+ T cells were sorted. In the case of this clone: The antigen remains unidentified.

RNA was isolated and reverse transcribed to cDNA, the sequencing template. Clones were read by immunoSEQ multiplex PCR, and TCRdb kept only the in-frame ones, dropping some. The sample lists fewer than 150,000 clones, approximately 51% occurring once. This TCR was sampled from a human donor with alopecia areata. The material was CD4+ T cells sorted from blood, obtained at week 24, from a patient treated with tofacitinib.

The CDR3 DNA reads as TGTGCCAGCAGCTTAGTCGGGGGCTACGAGCAGTACTTC. As protein: CASSLVGGYEQYF. The J gene is TRBJ2-7, the V gene TRBV7-2; TRBD2 is a possible D gene (6 bases). This CDR3 is 13 amino acids long. Trimming pared 1 base from V and 3 bases from J, leaving 7 bases between. Germline V gene sequence: CDR1 SGHTA, CDR2 FQGNSA.